This section outlines one T cell receptor (beta chain) sequence together with its context. The antigen remains undetermined. This record comes from a study of cytomegalovirus exposure and HLA in healthy donors. This CDR3 region has 15 residues. V dropped 6 bases and J dropped 1 base, with 16 bases sitting between them. CDR1 and CDR2 from the germline V gene are MNHEY and SVGAGI. In the PCR, 60 Vbeta and 13 Jbeta primers were used. TCRdb's table, derived via immunoSEQ multiplex PCR, lists solely in-frame clones and lacks some. The sample lists some 77,000 clones; around three quarters were seen once. Study observations and caveats: 164 TCR beta chains were listed as cytomegalovirus-associated.

The rearrangement uses TRBV6-5 and TRBJ2-7; the D gene is possibly TRBD1 (7 bases). This TCR was recovered from a man aged 25-45 years in good health and CMV-seronegative. Sequencing input: PBMCs. CDR3 residues: CASRPDRRVSYEQYF. CDR3 DNA sequence: TGTGCCAGCAGACCGGACAGGAGGGTTTCCTACGAGCAGTACTTC.